These 23 T cell receptor beta chains came from one sample sequenced in a study of T cell responses to AZD1222 COVID-19 vaccine. Clones were sequenced by immunoSEQ multiplex PCR, and TCRdb holds only the in-frame ones, with some missing. The sample contains just over 80,000 clones, more than 80% of which appear only once. Specimen: peripheral blood, collected on day 0 of AZD1222 vaccination. These TCRs come from an adult in good health.

The rearrangement uses TRBV6-5 and TRBJ2-7, with TRBD1 matching over 9 bases. The CDR3 loop spans 14 amino acids. The V gene end was trimmed by 8 bases and the J gene end by 4 bases; junction bases not matched to a gene: 9. The V gene's germline CDR1 is MNHEY and CDR2 SVGAGI. CDR3 residues: CASVTGGRGYEQYF. In DNA, the CDR3 is TGTGCCAGCGTTACAGGGGGCAGGGGATACGAGCAGTACTTC.

The V call is TRBV19, the J call TRBJ1-1, with D uncertain. CDR1 LNHDA and CDR2 SQIVND come from the germline V gene (reference sequence). CDR3 length equals 11 residues. Trimming stripped 4 bases from V and 5 bases from J, with 5 bases between. The CDR3: CASSTRTEAFF. As DNA, the CDR3 is TGTGCCAGTAGTACACGAACTGAAGCTTTCTTT.

This chain links TRBV6-5 with TRBJ1-2, with D unclear. Germline loops: CDR1 MNHEY, CDR2 SVGAGI. The CDR3 runs 12 residues. V was cut by 7 bases and J by 2 bases, with 8 bases left in between. The CDR3 DNA follows: TGTGCCAGCATGGGGATAAACTATGGCTACACCTTC. It codes for CASMGINYGYTF.

This sequence joins TRBV27 and TRBJ1-1; unclear D gene. The CDR3 is 15 residues long. V gave up 5 bases and J gave up 1 base, with 14 bases separating them. CDR1 MNHEY and CDR2 SMNVEV come from the germline V gene (reference sequence). CDR3: CASSRPGVANTEAFF. In DNA, the CDR3 is TGTGCCAGCAGTCGACCAGGTGTAGCGAACACTGAAGCTTTCTTT.

The genes are TRBV12-3 or TRBV12-4 and TRBJ1-2; D remains unclear. V was cut by 7 bases and J by 5 bases, with 11 bases left in between. The CDR3 extends over 12 amino acids. As DNA, the CDR3 is TGTGCCAGCAAACCGGGAGGTTATGGCTACACCTTC. As protein: CASKPGGYGYTF.

The chain couples TRBV19 to TRBJ1-5; D is ambiguous. Trimming shortened V by 2 bases and J by 6 bases, and 8 bases separated the two germline ends. CDR1 and CDR2 (germline): LNHDA, SQIVND (reference sequence). The CDR3 has 13 amino acids. CDR3 sequence (DNA): TGTGCCAGTAGTATACAGGCTAGTCAGCCCCAGCATTTT. This sequence encodes CASSIQASQPQHF.

V is TRBV2 and J is TRBJ1-3, with a weak D call TRBD1 (5 bases). This CDR3 contains 14 residues. Germline V CDR1 and CDR2: SNHLY, FYNNEI. Trimming removed 9 bases at V and 0 bases at J, with 12 bases between. CDR3 bases: TGTGCCAGAAGGGACTTACTCTCTGGAAACACCATATATTTT. Protein sequence: CARRDLLSGNTIYF.

This clone was detected once. The chain couples TRBV14 to TRBJ1-2; TRBD1 matches at 7 bases. V lost 4 bases to trimming and J lost 4 bases; unmatched junction nucleotides: 6. The germline gives CDR1 SGHDN, CDR2 FVKESK. The CDR3 is 14 amino acids. The CDR3 nucleotides read TGTGCCAGCAGCCTCTCGACAGGGCCCTATGGCTACACCTTC. Translating gives CASSLSTGPYGYTF.

The J gene is TRBJ2-7, the V gene TRBV25-1, with unresolved D. The CDR3 consists of 12 residues. Germline values: CDR1 MGHDK, CDR2 SYGVNS. Between the trimmed V and J ends, which lost 6 bases and 0 bases, there was a span of 6 bases. The CDR3 DNA is TGTGCCAGCAGGGGCTACTCCTACGAGCAGTACTTC. Residues: CASRGYSYEQYF.

DNA for the CDR3: TGTGCCAGCAGTTTTTTGTTTGGGAGCCAATCACCCCTCCACTTT. This codes for CASSFLFGSQSPLHF. The chain is built from TRBV28 and TRBJ1-6; no firm D call. This CDR3 has 15 amino acids. Germline V gene lookup returns CDR1 MDHEN and CDR2 SYDVKM. V lost 3 bases and J 10 bases, leaving 16 bases between the germline ends.

The rearrangement joins TRBV19 to TRBJ1-2; tentative D call: TRBD1 (5 bases). Between the trimmed V and J ends, which lost 3 bases and 6 bases, there was a span of 14 bases. The germline CDR1 and CDR2 sequences are LNHDA and SQIVND (reference sequence). The CDR3 consists of 14 residues. CDR3 sequence: CASSIRGRYNGYTF. For the CDR3, the DNA is TGTGCCAGTAGTATCCGGGGACGATATAATGGCTACACCTTC. The full variable domain, rest sourced from reference TRBV19 and TRBJ1-2, is DGGITQSPKYLFRKEGQNVTLSCEQNLNHDAMYWYRQDPGQGLRLIYYSQIVNDFQKGDIAEGYSVSREKKESFPLTVTSAQKNPTAFYLCASSIRGRYNGYTFGSGTRLTVV.

The chain recombines TRBV25-1 with TRBJ1-4; D is perhaps TRBD1 (6 bases). The CDR3 loop spans 13 amino acids. Trimming stripped 8 bases from V and 4 bases from J, with 11 bases between. Germline lookup yields CDR1 MGHDK and CDR2 SYGVNS. This chain's CDR3 is CASEDSYNEKLFF. As DNA, the CDR3 is TGTGCCAGCGAGGACAGCTATAATGAAAAACTGTTTTTT.

The V and J genes are TRBV4-3 and TRBJ1-3; D unresolved. Per germline, CDR1 LGHNA and CDR2 YSLEER. Trimming took off 1 base at V and 1 base at J, with 8 bases between the two ends. There are 15 residues in the CDR3. In nucleotides, the CDR3 is TGCGCCAGCAGCCAAGGACGGAGTTCTGGAAACACCATATATTTT. Its protein is CASSQGRSSGNTIYF.

V gene TRBV28 combines with J gene TRBJ2-5, with unresolved D. Germline V lookup: CDR1 MDHEN, CDR2 SYDVKM. Deletions cut 2 bases from V and 5 bases from J, with 6 bases between. This CDR3 comprises 12 residues. The CDR3 is CASSLRIETQYF. In nucleotides, the CDR3 is TGTGCCAGCAGTTTAAGGATTGAGACCCAGTACTTC.

This clone was picked up a small number of times. The J gene is TRBJ1-6, the V gene TRBV7-9; 10 bases are a match to TRBD1. V shed 3 bases and J 11 bases; nucleotides not matched to a gene: 7. The germline V gene has CDR1 SEHNR and CDR2 FQNEAQ (reference sequence). The CDR3 extends over 15 amino acids. Here the CDR3 reads CASSLTGGMVTPLHF. The DNA for the CDR3 is TGTGCCAGCAGCTTGACAGGGGGCATGGTAACACCCCTCCACTTT.

V usage is TRBV27 and J usage is TRBJ2-7; the D gene is possibly TRBD2 (5 bases). This CDR3 has 12 residues. Trimming stripped 5 bases from V and 7 bases from J, with 12 bases between. The V gene's germline CDR1 is MNHEY and CDR2 SMNVEV (reference sequence). CDR3 amino acids: CASSEGRVEQYF. CDR3 DNA sequence: TGTGCCAGCAGTGAAGGGCGGGTGGAGCAGTACTTC.

The gene calls are TRBV21-1 and TRBJ1-2; the table names TRBD1, a call not compared with the DNA. TRBV21-1 is flagged as a pseudogene. CDR3 length: 17 residues. DNA of the CDR3: TGTGCCAGCAGCCTTAACCATCAGGGGGAAGGTAACTATGGCTACACCTTC. This gives the protein CASSLNHQGEGNYGYTF.

The CDR3 sequence: CASRNRAANYGYTF. DNA for the CDR3: TGTGCCAGCAGGAATAGAGCTGCTAACTATGGCTACACCTTC. The rearrangement joins TRBV27 to TRBJ1-2, with D unresolved. CDR3 length equals 14 residues. CDR1 MNHEY and CDR2 SMNVEV come from the germline V gene (reference sequence). V lost 6 bases, J lost 0 bases, and 11 bases lay in between.

A single count supports this clone. The chain is built from TRBV2 and TRBJ2-1; 7 nucleotides line up with TRBD1. There are 11 residues in the CDR3. V trimming: 7 bases; J trimming: 7 bases; junction bases outside the gene matches: 1. Germline V lookup: CDR1 SNHLY, CDR2 FYNNEI. The CDR3 DNA reads TGTGCCAGCAACAGGGGAAATGAGCAGTTCTTC. Translation: CASNRGNEQFF.

This clone was observed a single time. The genes are TRBV4-1 and TRBJ2-5; no clear D gene. Trimming removed 0 bases from V and 5 bases from J, with 7 bases in between. This CDR3 spans 13 amino acids. Germline CDR1 and CDR2: MGHRA and YSYEKL. The CDR3 bases are TGCGCCAGCAGCCAAGATGTTTTGGAGACCCAGTACTTC. This encodes CASSQDVLETQYF.

V gene TRBV12-3 or TRBV12-4 combines with J gene TRBJ1-4; D gene unclear. This CDR3 spans 12 amino acids. The V gene lost 3 bases and the J gene lost 5 bases, with 4 bases spanning the gap. The CDR3 protein is CASSFSNEKLFF. For the CDR3, the DNA is TGTGCCAGCAGTTTCTCCAATGAAAAACTGTTTTTT.

The chain employs TRBV6-5 and TRBJ1-2; 9 bases line up with TRBD1. V trimming: 6 bases; J trimming: 7 bases; junction bases outside the gene matches: 9. The CDR3 loop spans 14 amino acids. CDR1 and CDR2 (germline): MNHEY, SVGAGI. The CDR3 bases are TGTGCCAGCAGGGCCCCCGGGACAGGGTTTGGCTACACCTTC. The encoded protein is CASRAPGTGFGYTF.

V gene TRBV24-1 combines with J gene TRBJ1-2, with D tentatively TRBD1 (6 bases). The ends were cut back, 4 bases at V and 4 bases at J, with 15 bases in the middle. Germline V gene sequence: CDR1 KGHDR, CDR2 SFDVKD. The CDR3 runs to 15 residues. This chain's CDR3 is CATSEAGAQGYGYTF. In DNA, the CDR3 is TGTGCCACCAGTGAAGCTGGGGCACAGGGCTATGGCTACACCTTC.